The present T cell receptor beta chain was sequenced within a study of CD8 T cells in ankylosing spondylitis. Findings and limits, study-wide: Clones tied to disease were said to be significantly enriched in matched ankylosing spondylitis synovial fluid. Disease-associated clonotypes exhibited CD8+ identity and were relatively infrequent in peripheral blood. Apparently characteristic of ankylosing spondylitis blood was a TCR beta motif (under ten highly homologous variants).

This clonotype was recorded a few times. Its antigen is undetermined. The CDR3 consists of 19 residues. The V end lost 5 bases, the J end lost 1 base, and 26 bases lay between the germline ends. CDR1 and CDR2 from the germline V gene are SGHAT and FQDESV (reference sequence). For TCR beta, libraries came from quantitative 5'-RACE with molecular barcodes. TCRdb used MiXCR to reprocess the 5' RACE reads, holding one entry per CDR3 protein. The sample yields around 450,000 distinct CDR3 sequences, about 25% seen once. Sequencing used blood, either unsorted or a sorted T cell fraction (not recorded which). The clonotype was recovered from a male donor with ankylosing spondylitis. The V call is TRBV11-1, the J call TRBJ1-1; TRBD1 is a possible D gene (6 bases). CDR3 DNA sequence: TGTGCCAGCAGCATTAGTGCCCGTACAGGGAGGAAAGAGAACACTGAAGCTTTCTTT. It encodes CASSISARTGRKENTEAFF.